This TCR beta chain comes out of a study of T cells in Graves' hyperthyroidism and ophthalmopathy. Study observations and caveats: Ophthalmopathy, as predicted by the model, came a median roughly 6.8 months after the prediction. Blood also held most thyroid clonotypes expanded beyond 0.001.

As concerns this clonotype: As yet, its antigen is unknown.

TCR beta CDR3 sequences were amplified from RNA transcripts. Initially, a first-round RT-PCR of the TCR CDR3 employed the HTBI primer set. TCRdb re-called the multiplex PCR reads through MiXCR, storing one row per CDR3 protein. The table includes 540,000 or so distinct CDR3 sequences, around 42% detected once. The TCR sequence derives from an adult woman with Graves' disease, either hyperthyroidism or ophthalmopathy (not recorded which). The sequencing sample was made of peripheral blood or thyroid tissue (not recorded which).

The CDR3 here is CASSQGGGPQHF. The CDR3 DNA follows: TGCGCCAGCAGCCAAGGGGGGGGCCCCCAGCATTTT. The chain couples TRBV4-1 to TRBJ1-5; possibly TRBD1 for D (6 bases). Germline CDR1 is MGHRA and CDR2 is YSYEKL. There are 12 residues in the CDR3. The germline V and J ends were trimmed by 1 base and 10 bases, with 8 bases remaining between them.